The rows below give T cell receptor beta chains drawn from one sample of a study of blood T cells in healthy people across ages. TCRdb itself ran the 5' RACE reads through MiXCR, one entry per CDR3 protein. The data contain 550,000 to 750,000 distinct CDR3 sequences, roughly 21% of them singletons. The sequenced material came from blood. All receptors come from a man in his 70s in good health. Each CDR3 is given with its conserved first and last residue. A D gene is named only where the DNA matches it firmly. Part of the rows lack a size; the others show once, few, many or a class for expanded clones.

size: NA
D: NA
V: TRBV5-5
J: TRBJ1-6
CDR3: CASSFGTTRGKSPLHF
DNA: TGTGCCAGCAGCTTTGGGACGACACGGGGCAAGTCACCCCTCCACTTT

size: NA
D: NA
V: TRBV9
J: TRBJ2-1
CDR3: CASSVVTSYNEQFF
DNA: TGTGCCAGCAGCGTAGTTACGTCTTACAATGAGCAGTTCTTC

size: few
D: NA
V: TRBV7-2
J: TRBJ1-5
CDR3: CASSPGGGFGQPQHF
DNA: TGTGCCAGCAGCCCAGGTGGGGGTTTCGGTCAGCCCCAGCATTTT

size: NA
D: NA
V: TRBV6-5
J: TRBJ1-2
CDR3: CASRDTIRYTF
DNA: TGTGCCAGCAGGGACACAATACGCTACACCTTC

size: many
D: NA
V: TRBV3-1
J: TRBJ2-1
CDR3: CASSPALNEQFF
DNA: TGTGCCAGCAGCCCCGCTCTCAATGAGCAGTTCTTC

size: NA
D: NA
V: TRBV5-5
J: TRBJ2-2
CDR3: CASSFWGGELFF
DNA: TGTGCCAGCAGCTTCTGGGGCGGGGAGCTGTTTTTT

size: NA
D: TRBD1
V: TRBV7-2
J: TRBJ2-7
CDR3: CASSLSRDSRSYEQYF
DNA: TGTGCCAGCAGCTTATCCCGGGACAGCCGATCCTACGAGCAGTACTTC

size: few
D: TRBD1
V: TRBV6-2/TRBV6-3
J: TRBJ1-1
CDR3: CASRDRRTEAFF
DNA: TGTGCCAGCAGGGACAGGAGGACTGAAGCTTTCTTT

size: NA
D: NA
V: TRBV30
J: TRBJ1-6
CDR3: CAWSVQIDSPLHF
DNA: TGTGCCTGGAGTGTGCAGATCGACTCACCCCTCCACTTT

size: NA
D: NA
V: TRBV2
J: TRBJ2-7
CDR3: CASSEVRHTTYEQYF
DNA: TGTGCCAGCAGCGAAGTAAGACATACGACCTACGAGCAGTACTTC

size: few
D: NA
V: TRBV7-6
J: TRBJ2-2
CDR3: CASSLSGRVDTGELFF
DNA: TGTGCCAGCAGCTTATCGGGGCGGGTCGACACCGGGGAGCTGTTTTTT

size: few
D: TRBD1
V: TRBV25-1
J: TRBJ2-3
CDR3: CASSEIPRTGLRDTQYF
DNA: TGTGCCAGCAGTGAAATCCCCCGGACAGGACTTCGGGATACGCAGTATTTT

size: NA
D: NA
V: TRBV7-9
J: TRBJ2-5
CDR3: CASSFILGSETQYF
DNA: TGTGCCAGCAGCTTTATACTAGGGTCGGAGACCCAGTACTTC

size: many
D: NA
V: TRBV5-1
J: TRBJ1-6
CDR3: CASSLNTGDNSPLHF
DNA: TGCGCCAGCAGCTTGAATACCGGCGATAATTCACCCCTCCACTTT

size: NA
D: TRBD1
V: TRBV12-3/TRBV12-4
J: TRBJ1-1
CDR3: CASSKPGQGNTEAFF
DNA: TGTGCCAGCAGCAAACCGGGACAGGGGAACACTGAAGCCTTCTTT

size: NA
D: NA
V: TRBV29-1
J: TRBJ1-1
CDR3: CSVVAQMNTEAFF
DNA: TGCAGCGTTGTCGCCCAAATGAACACTGAAGCTTTCTTT

size: few
D: TRBD1
V: TRBV29-1
J: TRBJ1-2
CDR3: CSVDTGQGVYGYTF
DNA: TGCAGCGTAGACACTGGACAGGGGGTCTATGGCTACACCTTC

size: few
D: NA
V: TRBV27
J: TRBJ1-2
CDR3: CASSLLGGQSYRGYTF
DNA: TGTGCCAGCAGTTTATTAGGCGGGCAGAGCTATCGCGGCTACACCTTC

size: few
D: TRBD2
V: TRBV20-1
J: TRBJ2-5
CDR3: CSAPTSGAVIETQYF
DNA: TGCAGTGCTCCAACTAGCGGGGCCGTTATAGAGACCCAGTACTTC

size: many
D: TRBD1
V: TRBV20-1
J: TRBJ1-2
CDR3: CSAPDRGNGYTF
DNA: TGCAGTGCCCCGGACAGGGGCAATGGCTACACCTTC

size: NA
D: TRBD1
V: TRBV6-5
J: TRBJ1-4
CDR3: CASSSVGGLEKLFF
DNA: TGTGCCAGCAGTTCGGTAGGGGGCCTTGAAAAACTGTTTTTT

size: NA
D: NA
V: TRBV4-3
J: TRBJ2-3
CDR3: CASSQEISGRTTDTQYF
DNA: TGCGCCAGCAGCCAAGAGATCTCAGGGCGAACCACAGATACGCAGTATTTT

size: many
D: TRBD2
V: TRBV7-9
J: TRBJ2-1
CDR3: CASSLNLREYNEQFF
DNA: TGTGCCAGCAGCTTAAATTTGCGGGAGTACAATGAGCAGTTCTTC

size: NA
D: NA
V: TRBV7-2
J: TRBJ1-1
CDR3: CASSLRRENTEAFF
DNA: TGTGCCAGCAGCCTCCGACGGGAGAACACTGAAGCTTTCTTT

size: NA
D: NA
V: TRBV7-9
J: TRBJ2-3
CDR3: CASRPTRNTDTQYF
DNA: TGTGCCAGCAGACCTACTAGGAACACAGATACGCAGTATTTT

size: few
D: NA
V: TRBV20-1
J: TRBJ2-2
CDR3: CSAGRPSGLGTGELFF
DNA: TGCAGTGCTGGCAGACCCTCAGGTTTGGGGACCGGGGAGCTGTTTTTT

size: NA
D: NA
V: TRBV20-1
J: TRBJ2-2
CDR3: CSARKEGQTGELFF
DNA: TGCAGTGCTAGGAAGGAGGGGCAGACCGGGGAGCTGTTTTTT

size: NA
D: NA
V: TRBV3-1
J: TRBJ2-1
CDR3: CASSQASINNEQFF
DNA: TGTGCCAGCAGCCAAGCTAGTATCAACAATGAGCAGTTCTTC

size: few
D: NA
V: TRBV20-1
J: TRBJ2-5
CDR3: CSAPLIGDDSQYF
DNA: TGCAGTGCTCCCCTCATCGGGGACGACTCGCAGTACTTC

size: few
D: NA
V: TRBV7-2
J: TRBJ2-1
CDR3: CASSLPDFLTYNEQFF
DNA: TGTGCCAGCAGCTTACCGGACTTTTTAACCTACAATGAGCAGTTCTTC

size: NA
D: TRBD2
V: TRBV7-9
J: TRBJ2-1
CDR3: CASSSVLAGYNEQFF
DNA: TGTGCCAGCAGTTCCGTTCTAGCGGGGTACAATGAGCAGTTCTTC

size: NA
D: TRBD1
V: TRBV15
J: TRBJ1-1
CDR3: CATSRTGGGNTEAFF
DNA: TGTGCCACCAGCCGGACAGGGGGGGGGAACACTGAAGCTTTCTTT

size: few
D: TRBD1
V: TRBV15
J: TRBJ2-7
CDR3: CATNPAGQGDLYEQYF
DNA: TGTGCCACTAATCCCGCCGGACAGGGCGATCTATACGAGCAGTACTTC

size: few
D: NA
V: TRBV21-1
J: TRBJ1-1
CDR3: CASSRVFRIATEAFF
DNA: TGTGCCAGCAGCAGGGTTTTTCGAATCGCCACTGAAGCTTTCTTT

size: few
D: NA
V: TRBV6-5
J: TRBJ2-7
CDR3: CASSSPSGADEQYF
DNA: TGTGCCAGCAGTTCTCCCTCGGGAGCCGACGAGCAGTACTTC

size: few
D: TRBD2
V: TRBV7-2
J: TRBJ2-1
CDR3: CASRGRLAGGAEQFF
DNA: TGTGCCAGCAGAGGCCGACTAGCGGGAGGAGCTGAGCAGTTCTTC

size: many
D: TRBD2
V: TRBV12-3/TRBV12-4
J: TRBJ2-3
CDR3: CASSHGTSGRPSTDTQYF
DNA: TGTGCCAGCAGTCACGGGACTAGCGGGAGACCTAGCACAGATACGCAGTATTTT

size: NA
D: NA
V: TRBV21-1
J: TRBJ2-1
CDR3: CASSKWRLGPNEQFF
DNA: TGTGCCAGCAGCAAGTGGAGGTTGGGGCCAAATGAGCAGTTCTTC

size: few
D: NA
V: TRBV9
J: TRBJ2-1
CDR3: CASSPRPKWMRDEQFF
DNA: TGTGCCAGCAGCCCACGACCCAAATGGATGCGGGATGAGCAGTTCTTC

size: NA
D: NA
V: TRBV6-5
J: TRBJ1-2
CDR3: CASRKQGFDYGYTF
DNA: TGTGCCAGCAGAAAACAAGGGTTCGACTATGGCTACACCTTC

size: NA
D: TRBD1
V: TRBV18
J: TRBJ2-3
CDR3: CASSPQQRTGGSDTQYF
DNA: TGTGCCAGCTCACCACAACAGAGGACAGGGGGGTCAGATACGCAGTATTTT

size: NA
D: NA
V: TRBV5-1
J: TRBJ2-5
CDR3: CASAVGVPETQYF
DNA: TGCGCCAGCGCTGTTGGGGTCCCGGAGACCCAGTACTTC

size: NA
D: TRBD1
V: TRBV4-3
J: TRBJ1-5
CDR3: CASSQVTGGNQPQHF
DNA: TGCGCCAGCAGCCAAGTTACAGGGGGCAACCAGCCCCAGCATTTT

size: few
D: NA
V: TRBV20-1
J: TRBJ2-5
CDR3: CSARDPGLPQETQYF
DNA: TGCAGTGCTAGAGATCCGGGATTACCCCAAGAGACCCAGTACTTC

size: NA
D: TRBD2
V: TRBV20-1
J: TRBJ2-4
CDR3: CSAHKTGTSGIIAKNIQYF
DNA: TGCAGTGCTCATAAGACCGGAACTAGCGGGATCATAGCCAAAAACATTCAGTACTTC

size: few
D: TRBD1
V: TRBV4-3
J: TRBJ2-7
CDR3: CASSQARTGIDEQYF
DNA: TGCGCCAGCAGCCAAGCTCGGACAGGGATCGATGAGCAGTACTTC

size: NA
D: NA
V: TRBV7-9
J: TRBJ1-1
CDR3: CASSPVLNTEAFF
DNA: TGTGCCAGCAGCCCCGTCTTGAACACTGAAGCTTTCTTT

size: many
D: NA
V: TRBV7-8
J: TRBJ1-4
CDR3: CASSTRDGSSELFF
DNA: TGTGCCAGCAGCACCCGGGACGGGAGTTCTGAACTGTTTTTT

size: few
D: NA
V: TRBV7-8
J: TRBJ2-6
CDR3: CASSLVNPGANVLTF
DNA: TGTGCCAGCAGCTTAGTTAATCCCGGGGCCAACGTCCTGACTTTC

size: few
D: TRBD2
V: TRBV5-6
J: TRBJ2-3
CDR3: CASRTGLAPKGGDTQYF
DNA: TGTGCCAGCAGAACTGGACTAGCCCCAAAAGGGGGAGATACGCAGTATTTT